A single TCR beta chain is shown here with its context. Its antigen is not identified. Researchers ran the PCR with 60 Vbeta and 13 Jbeta primers. Clones were sequenced by immunoSEQ multiplex PCR, and TCRdb holds only the in-frame ones, with some missing. The repertoire holds about 140,000 clones, with 82% as singletons. The data derive from a study of cytomegalovirus exposure and HLA in healthy donors. Findings and caveats of the study: In a later analysis, V- and J-gene trimming of beta chains associated with a DCLRE1C missense variant, replicated independently. Productive rates of about 87% or about 30% were seen for most TCR beta V segments in an earlier analysis. In a later analysis, parvovirus B19, influenza, CMV and Epstein-Barr virus appeared linked to several top co-occurrence clusters.

The CDR3 covers 14 residues. Trimming pared 5 bases from V and 5 bases from J, leaving 12 bases between. Germline assignment: CDR1 MNHEY and CDR2 SMNVEV (reference sequence). The specimen sequenced was PBMCs. The chain is built from TRBV27 and TRBJ2-2, with a weak D call TRBD1 (6 bases). The receptor comes from a male donor in good health and CMV-seronegative. DNA of the CDR3: TGTGCCAGCAGTCCGATTGACAGGACCGGGGAGCTGTTTTTT. Encoded protein: CASSPIDRTGELFF.